There are many counts of the clone carrying this T cell receptor beta chain. The antigen is undetermined. The CDR3 loop spans 14 amino acids. Germline CDR1 is LGHNT and CDR2 is FRNRAP. Deletions cut 5 bases from V and 0 bases from J, with 9 bases between. The sample originates from a study of T-cell reconstitution after alpha-beta-depleted transplantation in children. Whole-study results and caveats: Newly produced T cells mostly provided counts and TCRbeta diversity after one year, as hyperexpanded clones declined. For some patients, TCRbeta diversity was high at day 60 because of recipient T cells and thymic progenitors that survived. At around two months after transplant, the alpha-beta T cells were reportedly derived from several hundred expanded clones that came from non-depleted graft cells.

For TCRbeta, the library was prepared with unique molecular identifiers. TCRdb re-called the PCR reads with MiXCR, one entry per CDR3 protein. The data contain fewer than 700,000 distinct CDR3 sequences, 20% to 25% of them seen just once; the ten biggest clones take up roughly 14%. The sequence derives from a boy less than two years old who had a stem cell transplant for acute myeloid leukemia, so the T cells may come from the graft donor. Sequences were derived from PBMCs, mostly from graft donor cells, sampled 360 days after TCRalphabeta/CD19-depleted stem cell transplant. J is TRBJ2-3 and V is TRBV12-5; perhaps TRBD1 as D (5 bases). Here the CDR3 reads CASGLGHSTDTQYF. In DNA, the CDR3 is TGTGCTAGTGGTCTTGGACACAGCACAGATACGCAGTATTTT.